Included here is one TCR beta chain sequence, with context. Its antigen is still unknown. Individual cDNA molecules each received unique molecular identifiers attached to them. TCRdb independently ran MiXCR on the 5' RACE reads; one entry per CDR3 protein. The sample has about 83,000 distinct CDR3 sequences; roughly an eighth are singletons. The source of the sample is a study of early T cells in non-severe SARS-CoV-2 infection. Whole-study context: Sequencing of bulk RNA from unsorted whole blood was done, without chain pairing.

Findings of the study overall: VDJdb matches were skewed toward anti-spike CD8 T cell responses.

Sequenced: whole blood. The sequence was collected from an adult who was a healthcare worker with PCR-confirmed SARS-CoV-2 infection or an uninfected control (not recorded which).

The CDR3, as DNA: TGTGCCAGCAGCTTAGCGTTTCCTAGCGGTGCGGTTGGCACAGATACGCAGTATTTT. The encoded protein is CASSLAFPSGAVGTDTQYF. The V call is TRBV7-9, the J call TRBJ2-3; 7 bases match TRBD2. This CDR3 spans 19 amino acids. After removal of 0 bases from V and 1 base from J, the junction contained 13 bases not matched to a gene. Germline values: CDR1 SEHNR, CDR2 FQNEAQ (reference sequence).